This T cell receptor beta chain was obtained from a study of cytomegalovirus exposure and HLA in healthy donors. General study results and limits: In terms of immune exposure information, only CMV serostatus was available. A few CMV-associated chains proved CMV antigen-specific in vitro.

The PCR was carried out with 60 Vbeta primers and 13 Jbeta primers. The protocol was immunoSEQ multiplex PCR, while the TCRdb copy is restricted to in-frame clones and leaves out a portion. The sample has approximately 130,000 clones; approximately 82% are singletons. The table lists this clone with a count of one. Its antigen remains unidentified. The sample was PBMCs. The clonotype comes from a boy between 2 and 10 years old in good health and CMV-seronegative.

The CDR3 nucleotides read TGTGCCTGGATCGGAGAGACCCAGTACTTC. It is translated as CAWIGETQYF. This chain joins TRBV30 and TRBJ2-5; D is ambiguous. Trimming took off 4 bases at V and 4 bases at J, with 4 bases between the two ends. The CDR3 extends over 10 amino acids. Germline CDR1 reads GTSNPN; CDR2 reads SVGIG (reference sequence).